What follows is one TCR beta chain and its context. The record originates from a study of T cell changes during pregnancy in multiple sclerosis. In germline, CDR1 is LNHDA, CDR2 SQIVND (reference sequence). V lost 4 bases to trimming and J lost 6 bases; unmatched junction nucleotides: 0. This CDR3 is built from 14 residues. Only in-frame clones appear in the TCRdb table, and some are missing; sequencing was by immunoSEQ multiplex PCR. The repertoire holds roughly 80,000 clones, with around 93% as singletons. The sequence came from a female donor with multiple sclerosis, enrolled in a pregnancy study. The chain carries TRBV19 and TRBJ2-2; 12 nucleotides align to TRBD2. Sequences were derived from peripheral blood, sampled in the second trimester of pregnancy. The CDR3 DNA sequence: TGTGCCAGTAGTACTAGCGGGGGGGCCGGGGAGCTGTTTTTT. This sequence encodes CASSTSGGAGELFF.